Each of the 30 T cell receptor beta chains below was sequenced from the same sample in a study of T-cell reconstitution after alpha-beta-depleted transplantation in children. The TCRbeta library incorporated unique molecular identifiers. MiXCR was run by TCRdb on the PCR reads, yielding one entry per CDR3 protein. Seen here are just over 350,000 distinct CDR3 sequences, less than 15% observed once, and the top ten hold about 4%. The material was PBMCs, obtained from the stem cell graft. Receptors originate from a human donor who donated a stem cell graft to a child with Fanconi anemia.

The sample holds many counts of this clonotype. The chain recombines TRBV5-1 with TRBJ1-1; D is ambiguous. This CDR3 region has 14 residues. Per germline, CDR1 SGHRS and CDR2 YFSETQ. The V gene lost 6 bases and the J gene lost 1 base, with 13 bases spanning the gap. For the CDR3, the DNA is TGCGCCAGCAACCTCGACCGGGGGAACACTGAAGCTTTCTTT. Translated, it gives CASNLDRGNTEAFF.

This clonotype was observed many times. The J gene is TRBJ2-1, the V gene TRBV29-1; perhaps TRBD1 as D (6 bases). This CDR3 is 12 amino acids long. Germline lookup yields CDR1 SQVTM and CDR2 ANQGSEA. Trimming removed 8 bases from V and 4 bases from J, with 12 bases in between. The CDR3 sequence: CSSRTVYNEQFF. The CDR3 DNA follows: TGCAGCTCCAGGACAGTTTACAATGAGCAGTTCTTC.

The rearrangement uses TRBV3-1 and TRBJ2-1; 9 nucleotides match TRBD2. The CDR3 runs to 15 residues. The trim removed 0 bases at V and 6 bases at J, leaving 3 bases unmatched. CDR1 and CDR2 from the germline V gene are LGHDT and YNNKEL (reference sequence). CDR3 bases: TGTGCCAGCAGCCAAGATCTTAGCGGGGGCAATGAGCAGTTCTTC. This translates into CASSQDLSGGNEQFF.

This clonotype was detected ten times or more. This chain links TRBV7-9 with TRBJ2-7; D possibly corresponds to TRBD1 (6 bases). CDR3 length equals 13 residues. With 6 bases removed from V and 6 bases from J, the gap between germline ends came to 15 bases. Germline CDR1 SEHNR, CDR2 FQNEAQ (reference sequence). The CDR3 DNA follows: TGTGCCAGCAGTTCTACAGGGAAGGGCGAGCAGTACTTC. Amino acid sequence: CASSSTGKGEQYF.

The chain combines TRBV20-1 with TRBJ2-7; D might be TRBD1 (5 bases). The V and J ends lost 1 base and 4 bases respectively, with 11 bases between them. The CDR3 has 13 residues. CDR1 is DFQATT, CDR2 SNEGSKA, per germline (reference sequence). The CDR3 nucleotides read TGCAGTGCTAGAGGATACGACAGATACGAGCAGTACTTC. It encodes CSARGYDRYEQYF.

This clonotype has a count of ten or more. The V and J genes are TRBV20-1 and TRBJ2-3; D is ambiguous. V was shortened by 3 bases and J by 1 base, with 11 bases between the two germline ends. CDR1 DFQATT and CDR2 SNEGSKA come from the germline V gene (reference sequence). The CDR3 spans 14 residues. The CDR3 protein is CSASKESGTDTQYF. DNA of the CDR3: TGCAGTGCTAGTAAGGAAAGCGGCACAGATACGCAGTATTTT.

This clonotype was seen ten or more times. The chain recombines TRBV2 with TRBJ2-2, with a weak D call TRBD1 (6 bases). V lost 5 bases and J lost 7, with 14 bases in between. Per the germline V gene, CDR1 is SNHLY and CDR2 is FYNNEI. The CDR3 is made up of 14 amino acids. DNA for the CDR3: TGTGCCAGCAGTAGGAACAGGGCGGTCGGGGAGCTGTTTTTT. It yields the protein CASSRNRAVGELFF. The full variable domain, completed using reference TRBV2 and TRBJ2-2, is EPEVTQTPSHQVTQMGQEVILRCVPISNHLYFYWYRQILGQKVEFLVSFYNNEISEKSEIFDDQFSVERPDGSNFTLKIRSTKLEDSAMYFCASSRNRAVGELFFGEGSRLTVL.

This clonotype appeared many times. The rearrangement uses TRBV20-1 and TRBJ1-1; D might be TRBD1 (5 bases). Between the trimmed V and J ends, which lost 5 bases and 1 base, there was a span of 14 bases. CDR3 length: 14 amino acids. Germline values: CDR1 DFQATT, CDR2 SNEGSKA (reference sequence). The CDR3 coding sequence is TGCAGTGCTCCGGACCAGACAGCGAACACTGAAGCTTTCTTT. It codes for CSAPDQTANTEAFF.

V and J are TRBV7-9 and TRBJ1-2; 7 bases agree with TRBD1. The trim removed 5 bases at V and 4 bases at J, leaving 7 bases unmatched. The CDR3 runs 14 residues. Germline V CDR1 and CDR2: SEHNR, FQNEAQ (reference sequence). The CDR3 DNA reads TGTGCCAGCAGCCCCAGGGGGGGCCTCTATGGCTACACCTTC. Its translation: CASSPRGGLYGYTF.

This clonotype was observed a handful of times. This sequence joins TRBV9 and TRBJ2-3; D is ambiguous. V lost 3 bases to trimming and J lost 0 bases, with 17 bases between them. From germline, CDR1 is SGDLS and CDR2 YYNGEE. This CDR3 is built from 17 residues. The CDR3 protein is CASSASQSTYSTDTQYF. For the CDR3, the DNA is TGTGCCAGCAGCGCGAGCCAGAGCACGTATAGCACAGATACGCAGTATTTT.

Many counts were recorded for this clonotype. V is TRBV28 and J is TRBJ2-3; the match to TRBD2 covers 13 bases. This CDR3 has 18 residues. Trimming removed 4 bases from V and 0 bases from J; junction bases left unmatched: 7. CDR1 and CDR2 from the germline V gene are MDHEN and SYDVKM. CDR3 sequence reads: CASSSGLAGDPSTDTQYF. The CDR3 DNA reads TGTGCCAGCAGTTCCGGACTAGCGGGGGACCCTAGCACAGATACGCAGTATTTT. The full variable domain, in which reference TRBV28 and TRBJ2-3 provide the parts outside the CDR3, is DVKVTQSSRYLVKRTGEKVFLECVQDMDHENMFWYRQDPGLGLRLIYFSYDVKMKEKGDIPEGYSVSREKKERFSLILESASTNQTSMYLCASSSGLAGDPSTDTQYFGPGTRLTVL.

The gene calls are TRBV27 and TRBJ1-1; D not certain. V was cut by 5 bases and J by 0 bases, with 10 bases left in between. Germline V CDR1 and CDR2: MNHEY, SMNVEV (reference sequence). This CDR3 contains 14 residues. CDR3 in amino acids: CASSDLTMNTEAFF. CDR3 in DNA: TGTGCCAGCAGTGACCTAACGATGAACACTGAAGCTTTCTTT.

The chain links TRBV6-6 to TRBJ1-5; D is unresolved. V lost 1 base to trimming and J lost 7 bases, with 5 bases between them. The CDR3 is 12 amino acids. From germline, CDR1 is MNHNY and CDR2 SVGAGI (reference sequence). Here the CDR3 DNA reads TGTGCCAGCAGTTACTATGAGCAGCCCCAGCATTTT. It yields the protein CASSYYEQPQHF.

This clonotype showed up many times. The gene calls are TRBV6-2 or TRBV6-3 and TRBJ2-1; tentatively, D is TRBD1 (6 bases). The germline V gene encodes CDR1 MNHEY and CDR2 SVGEGT. This CDR3 comprises 15 residues. Trimming shortened V by 2 bases and J by 0 bases, and 8 bases separated the two germline ends. As DNA, the CDR3 is TGTGCCAGCAGTTACGACAGGAGCTCCTACAATGAGCAGTTCTTC. This encodes CASSYDRSSYNEQFF.

This clonotype has more than one count but fewer than ten. V is TRBV12-3 or TRBV12-4 and J is TRBJ2-6; 7 nucleotides align to TRBD1. V lost 2 bases to trimming and J lost 0 bases; unmatched junction nucleotides: 4. The length of the CDR3 is 17 residues. The CDR3 spells CASSLKGASSGANVLTF. CDR3 sequence (DNA): TGTGCCAGCAGTTTAAAGGGGGCGAGCTCTGGGGCCAACGTCCTGACTTTC.

This clonotype was recorded many times. This chain joins TRBV5-1 and TRBJ2-7, with D unclear. The CDR3 spans 13 residues. V dropped 2 bases and J dropped 1 base, with 7 bases sitting between them. CDR1 and CDR2 from the germline V gene are SGHRS and YFSETQ. In DNA form, the CDR3 reads TGCGCCAGCAGCTTTCCAGGTTCCTACGAGCAGTACTTC. Protein: CASSFPGSYEQYF.

This clonotype showed up many times. The chain uses TRBV28 and TRBJ2-5; the match to TRBD1 covers 8 bases. The ends lost 5 bases at V and 2 bases at J; junction bases unmatched: 10. The CDR3 totals 16 residues. Germline CDR1 reads MDHEN; CDR2 reads SYDVKM. CDR3 DNA sequence: TGTGCCAGCAGTCCGACGGACAGGGAGGTGCAAGAGACCCAGTACTTC. Translation: CASSPTDREVQETQYF.

The chain recombines TRBV5-1 with TRBJ2-1; D may be TRBD2 (5 bases). The length of the CDR3 is 13 residues. CDR1 and CDR2 (germline): SGHRS, YFSETQ. Trimming pared 1 base from V and 8 bases from J, leaving 10 bases between. The CDR3 protein is CASSLSLEDEQFF. The CDR3 coding sequence is TGCGCCAGCAGCTTGAGTTTGGAGGATGAGCAGTTCTTC.

CDR3 nucleotides: TGTGCCAGCAGCTTAGGAGCGGGACGAAACATTCAGTACTTC. Protein: CASSLGAGRNIQYF. V usage is TRBV7-9 and J usage is TRBJ2-4, with TRBD2 identical over 7 bases. The junction had 3 bases not matched to a gene; V was cut back by 1 base and J by 6 bases. The germline V gene encodes CDR1 SEHNR and CDR2 FQNEAQ (reference sequence). CDR3 length: 14 residues.

The sample holds many counts of this clonotype. The chain links TRBV12-3 or TRBV12-4 to TRBJ2-2; D unclear. The CDR3 length is 13 residues. Trimming stripped 4 bases from V and 7 bases from J, with 10 bases between. DNA for the CDR3: TGTGCCAGCAGTTCCGACCAGTACGGGGAGCTGTTTTTT. It yields the protein CASSSDQYGELFF.

This clonotype was seen more than once but under ten times. The V call is TRBV7-3, the J call TRBJ2-3; 7 positions agree with TRBD2. This CDR3 has 15 amino acids. Germline lookup yields CDR1 SGHTA and CDR2 FQGTGA. V trimming: 4 bases; J trimming: 5 bases; junction bases outside the gene matches: 9. The CDR3 coding sequence is TGTGCCAGCAGCTCTATAGCGGGCCGGGGAGATACGCAGTATTTT. It translates to CASSSIAGRGDTQYF. Full variable domain (missing parts from reference TRBV7-3 and TRBJ2-3): GAGVSQTPSNKVTEKGKYVELRCDPISGHTALYWYRQSLGQGPEFLIYFQGTGAADDSGLPNDRFFAVRPEGSVSTLKIQRTERGDSAVYLCASSSIAGRGDTQYFGPGTRLTVL.

This clonotype was observed many times. The V and J genes are TRBV20-1 and TRBJ2-7; unclear D gene. The germline V and J ends were trimmed by 4 bases and 2 bases, with 15 bases remaining between them. Germline-derived CDR1 and CDR2 are DFQATT and SNEGSKA (reference sequence). The CDR3 runs 14 residues. DNA of the CDR3: TGCAGTGCTAAGAGCAACGTCGGAGCCTACGAGCAGTACGTC. This codes for CSAKSNVGAYEQYV.

A note on this clonotype: A much larger clone is a single base away; this may be a read error. The V and J genes are TRBV5-5 and TRBJ2-7, with 10 bases aligning to TRBD1. The CDR3 contains 14 residues. The junction had 2 bases not matched to a gene; V was cut back by 2 bases and J by 3 bases. Germline CDR1 SGHKS, CDR2 YYEKEE (reference sequence). CDR3 DNA sequence: TGTGCCAGCAGCTTCGGGACAGGGGACTACGAGCAGTACTTC. The encoded protein is CASSFGTGDYEQYF.

The rearrangement links TRBV12-3 or TRBV12-4 to TRBJ2-1, with 8 positions matching TRBD2. The CDR3 contains 16 residues. The trim removed 7 bases at V and 4 bases at J, leaving 12 bases unmatched. The CDR3 spells CASTRGAHSSYNEQFF. In nucleotides, the CDR3 is TGTGCCAGCACGCGGGGGGCGCACTCGTCATACAATGAGCAGTTCTTC.

The gene calls are TRBV29-1 and TRBJ1-1, with 7 bases aligning to TRBD1. The CDR3 is made up of 11 amino acids. Per the germline V gene, CDR1 is SQVTM and CDR2 is ANQGSEA. The J segment lost 10 bases and the V segment lost 4 bases, leaving 6 bases of the junction unmatched. CDR3 amino acids: CSVVGGGRAFF. The CDR3 DNA reads as TGCAGCGTTGTAGGGGGCGGGAGAGCTTTCTTT.

This clonotype was detected a few times. V and J are TRBV20-1 and TRBJ2-7; 8 bases map to TRBD1. Germline-derived CDR1 and CDR2 are DFQATT and SNEGSKA (reference sequence). V lost 6 bases and J lost 3; bases outside the gene matches: 7. The CDR3 spans 13 residues. DNA for the CDR3: TGCAGTGCAAACACAGGGGGTATCTACGAGCAGTACTTC. Translation: CSANTGGIYEQYF.

Comment on this clonotype: The CDR3 does not close with the conserved phenylalanine or tryptophan, likely indicating a read error. V and J are TRBV4-2 and TRBJ1-1, with no clear D. The germline V and J ends were trimmed by 4 bases and 1 base, with 4 bases remaining between them. The germline gives CDR1 LGHNA, CDR2 YNFKEQ. The CDR3 consists of 12 residues. This chain's CDR3 is CASSLQNTEAFC. The CDR3 nucleotides read TGTGCCAGCAGCCTTCAGAACACTGAAGCTTTCTGT.

This clonotype was observed a handful of times. The CDR3 here is CASSLRLTDNYGYTF. CDR3 bases: TGTGCCAGCAGCCTCCGCCTGACAGATAACTATGGCTACACCTTC. The chain has TRBV7-6 and TRBJ1-2; tentative D call: TRBD1 (5 bases). Trimming took 5 bases from V and 1 from J, leaving 14 bases between them. The CDR3 is 15 residues long. Germline V lookup: CDR1 SGHVS, CDR2 FNYEAQ. Combining the CDR3 with reference TRBV7-6 and TRBJ1-2 gives the whole variable domain GAGVSQSPRYKVTKRGQDVALRCDPISGHVSLYWYRQALGQGPEFLTYFNYEAQQDKSGLPNDRFSAERPEGSISTLTIQRTEQRDSAMYRCASSLRLTDNYGYTFGSGTRLTVV.

This clonotype is labeled as medium-sized. The J gene is TRBJ1-4, the V gene TRBV3-1; maybe TRBD1 (6 bases). The CDR3 extends over 14 amino acids. Trimming stripped 6 bases from V and 4 bases from J, with 12 bases between. Germline V CDR1 and CDR2: LGHDT, YNNKEL (reference sequence). As DNA, the CDR3 is TGTGCCAGCAGGGCCGGGACAAGTAATGAAAAACTGTTTTTT. Translating gives CASRAGTSNEKLFF.

This clonotype was recorded at least ten times. The rearrangement uses TRBV7-9 and TRBJ1-1; D gene uncertain. The CDR3 has 15 residues. Trimming cost V 5 bases and J 1 base, with 14 bases left between them. Per germline, CDR1 SEHNR and CDR2 FQNEAQ (reference sequence). CDR3 nucleotides: TGTGCCAGCAGCCCGACGTTGACCCAGAACACTGAAGCTTTCTTT. As protein: CASSPTLTQNTEAFF.